This T cell receptor beta chain was captured by sequencing in a study of blood T cell repertoires in COVID-19 (dated by TCRdb to between 2020 and 2021). For the study in its entirety: Collaborator samples came from the United States, Italy and Spain and covered acute and convalescent phases of COVID-19. HLA class I and class II types, where available, came from metadata supplied by the sample provider rather than from assay-based typing. The repertoires were released in a freely available public database meant as a resource for research on the immune response to SARS-CoV-2. The sample metadata nearly always contained a de-identified subject ID, COVID-19 status, age in years and sex. Deeply sampled blood TCRbeta repertoires from subjects exposed to, actively infected with, or recovered from COVID-19 were included in the dataset. Samples were obtained from the ongoing ImmuneRACE study (first 160 participants) and from 1,254 subjects provided by 6 global collaborators. The prospective study material was composed of cDNA or gDNA derived from T cells, B-cell-depleted T cells, or PBMCs.

What the study reported, not specific to this receptor: How much clinical and demographic metadata was included differed by source and by participant, and the metadata was provided uncurated.

A note on this clone: Its antigen is still unknown. Per-nucleotide qualities are absent, and no much larger clonotype sits a single base away.

Inclusive of the bounding cysteine and phenylalanine, the CDR3 is 15 residues long. The read is trimmed to its CDR3 DNA, 45 bases read in frame from base 1. V was cut back by 0 bases and J by 6 bases, leaving a gap of 15 bases between them. Via the germline V gene, CDR1 is SGHTS and CDR2 YDEGEE. Each collaborating institution followed its own protocols to collect whole blood in K2EDTA tubes. Collaborator samples were shipped for TCRbeta analysis as frozen whole blood, isolated PBMCs, or DNA extracted from either sample type. The immunoSEQ Assay, a bias-controlled multiplex PCR, was used to amplify TCRbeta CDR3 regions from genomic DNA. The source study handled its data this way. The number of nucleated cells in each sample was estimated by amplification of reference gene primers within the assay. To quantify the absolute abundance of each unique TCRbeta CDR3 rearrangement, sequence reads were collapsed and filtered. For each sample, productive Simpson clonality was calculated by taking the square root of Simpson's diversity index across productive rearrangements. Imported from immuneACCESS, the table was reduced by TCRdb to in-frame sequences with V and J called. These copies leave out some clones; in studies compared against another copy, an unresolved V gene accounts for under half, and the cause of the remainder is not known. V and J calls and clone size follow that table, whereas D and trimming were derived from the DNA. Present in this sample are about 90,000 clones, 91% of which were seen just once. The leading ten clones occupy roughly 2.2% of the sample.

The source is a human donor with active COVID-19. The donor label of this sample is uncertain. The sample comprised peripheral blood. Rearrangement joined TRBV5-8 to TRBJ1-2; a tentative D match to TRBD1 spans 6 bases. The nucleotide sequence is TGTGCCAGCAGCTTGGACAGGGAGTCCGTCAATGGCTACACCTTC. The resulting protein is CASSLDRESVNGYTF.